What follows are 14 T cell receptor beta chains derived from one specimen sequenced in a study of T cells in tuberculosis. The method was immunoSEQ multiplex PCR; TCRdb's version includes in-frame clones alone and lacks a portion of them. The sample shows 20,000 to 25,000 clones, approximately 94% of them seen only once. Sequencing used PBMCs. The receptors shown here come from a donor aged 10-35 years with latent tuberculosis or without tuberculosis infection. Some clones in this sample may be carry-over from other donors' samples.

This clone occurred once. The genes are TRBV25-1 and TRBJ2-1; a weak D match, TRBD2 (6 bases). The CDR3 extends over 16 amino acids. The germline V and J ends were trimmed by 1 base and 7 bases, with 17 bases remaining between them. Germline CDR1 and CDR2: MGHDK and SYGVNS. In nucleotides, the CDR3 is TGTGCCAGCAGTGAATCCCGCGGGGACCGGGGGAATGAGCAGTTCTTC. This codes for CASSESRGDRGNEQFF.

This rearrangement joins TRBV18 to TRBJ2-3; D may be TRBD1 (5 bases). There are 16 residues in the CDR3. V was shortened by 1 base and J by 0 bases, with 11 bases between the two germline ends. Germline V gene lookup returns CDR1 KGHSH and CDR2 LQKENI. CDR3 bases: TGTGCCAGCTCACCACGACAGTTGACTAGCACAGATACGCAGTATTTT. It encodes CASSPRQLTSTDTQYF.

The chain carries TRBV7-2 and TRBJ2-6; perhaps TRBD2 as D (5 bases). This CDR3 contains 15 residues. The germline gives CDR1 SGHTA, CDR2 FQGNSA. Trimming left V 4 bases short and J 5 bases short, with 12 bases between. The CDR3: CASSSTGVWANVLTF. The CDR3 DNA follows: TGTGCCAGCAGCTCTACCGGGGTCTGGGCCAACGTCCTGACTTTC. The full variable domain, completed using reference TRBV7-2 and TRBJ2-6, is GAGVSQSPSNKVTEKGKDVELRCDPISGHTALYWYRQSLGQGLEFLIYFQGNSAPDKSGLPSDRFSAERTGGSVSTLTIQRTQQEDSAVYLCASSSTGVWANVLTFGAGSRLTVL.

The V call is TRBV6-1, the J call TRBJ1-3; D gene unclear. The CDR3 contains 16 residues. The germline CDR1 and CDR2 sequences are MNHNS and SASEGT. V was trimmed by 3 bases and J by 4 bases, leaving 16 bases between them. The CDR3 nucleotides read TGTGCCAGCAGTGATACAGAATACGATCCGGGAAACACCATATATTTT. Protein sequence: CASSDTEYDPGNTIYF.

V and J are TRBV28 and TRBJ2-7, with 9 bases lining up with TRBD1. The V gene's germline CDR1 is MDHEN and CDR2 SYDVKM. The V segment lost 5 bases and the J segment 1 base; nucleotides outside the gene matches: 6. CDR3 length equals 15 residues. CDR3 coding DNA: TGTGCCAGCAGTACACAGGGGGCTAGGTCCTACGAGCAGTACTTC. It specifies CASSTQGARSYEQYF.

The chain joins TRBV7-8 to TRBJ2-5; D unresolved. CDR3 length: 16 residues. Germline V gene sequence: CDR1 SGHVS, CDR2 FQNEAQ. Trimming left V 3 bases short and J 0 bases short, with 14 bases between. CDR3 coding DNA: TGTGCCAGCAGCTTTGGTCTACGGTCAAACCAAGAGACCCAGTACTTC. This encodes CASSFGLRSNQETQYF.

J is TRBJ1-5 and V is TRBV5-1; 8 positions agree with TRBD1. The germline CDR1 and CDR2 sequences are SGHRS and YFSETQ. CDR3 length: 14 amino acids. Trimming at V came to 3 bases and at J to 12 bases, leaving 11 bases not matched to a gene. The CDR3 nucleotides read TGCGCCAGCAGCTGGGGAGGGACAGGAGATGGCCAGCATTTT. Its protein product is CASSWGGTGDGQHF. Together with reference TRBV5-1 and TRBJ1-5, the CDR3 gives the full variable domain: KAGVTQTPRYLIKTRGQQVTLSCSPISGHRSVSWYQQTPGQGLQFLFEYFSETQRNKGNFPGRFSGRQFSNSRSEMNVSTLELGDSALYLCASSWGGTGDGQHFGDGTRLSIL.

This chain connects TRBV19 to TRBJ1-1; TRBD1 agrees at 12 bases. The germline V gene has CDR1 LNHDA and CDR2 SQIVND (reference sequence). After removal of 6 bases from V and 3 bases from J, the junction contained 8 bases not matched to a gene. This CDR3 contains 16 residues. The CDR3 coding sequence is TGTGCCAGTAGCGGGGACAGGGGGCACCGGGACACTGAAGCTTTCTTT. Residues: CASSGDRGHRDTEAFF. Full variable domain (missing parts from reference TRBV19 and TRBJ1-1): DGGITQSPKYLFRKEGQNVTLSCEQNLNHDAMYWYRQDPGQGLRLIYYSQIVNDFQKGDIAEGYSVSREKKESFPLTVTSAQKNPTAFYLCASSGDRGHRDTEAFFGQGTRLTVV.

The chain recombines TRBV4-1 with TRBJ2-3; 14 bases are shared with TRBD2. Germline CDR1 is MGHRA and CDR2 is YSYEKL. The CDR3 covers 20 residues. The V gene end was trimmed by 2 bases and the J gene end by 0 bases; junction bases not matched to a gene: 10. The CDR3 region is CASSQPGLAGAGPSTDTQYF. CDR3 in DNA: TGCGCCAGCAGCCAACCGGGACTAGCGGGAGCCGGCCCCAGCACAGATACGCAGTATTTT.

The chain recombines TRBV30 with TRBJ1-2; TRBD1 is a possible D gene (6 bases). Trimming took 3 bases from V and 3 from J, leaving 23 bases between them. The germline V gene has CDR1 GTSNPN and CDR2 SVGIG (reference sequence). CDR3 length: 17 residues. As DNA, the CDR3 is TGTGCCTGGAGCTCTACCCGTTTGGACAGTGATTACTATGGCTACACCTTC. The encoded protein is CAWSSTRLDSDYYGYTF.

This chain connects TRBV10-3 to TRBJ1-2, with D tentatively TRBD1 (5 bases). CDR3 size: 13 residues. Trimming pared 7 bases from V and 6 bases from J, leaving 15 bases between. Germline CDR1 reads ENHRY; CDR2 reads SYGVKD. CDR3 amino acids: CAITGGLGDGYTF. For the CDR3, the DNA is TGTGCCATCACCGGGGGTCTGGGCGATGGCTACACCTTC.

This clone was seen a single time. The chain employs TRBV7-8 and TRBJ1-1, with D possibly being TRBD1 (5 bases). The V end was cut by 2 bases, the J end by 5 bases, with 12 bases between. The germline V gene has CDR1 SGHVS and CDR2 FQNEAQ. The CDR3 is 14 amino acids. CDR3 protein: CASSLRFGATEAFF. The CDR3 DNA sequence: TGTGCCAGCAGCTTAAGATTTGGGGCAACTGAAGCTTTCTTT.

V and J are TRBV30 and TRBJ2-6, with D perhaps matching TRBD2 (5 bases). Per the germline V gene, CDR1 is GTSNPN and CDR2 is SVGIG (reference sequence). The CDR3 length is 15 residues. Deletions cut 4 bases from V and 3 bases from J, with 13 bases between. CDR3 residues: CAWTLGGYGANVLTF. DNA for the CDR3: TGTGCCTGGACGCTGGGCGGGTATGGGGCCAACGTCCTGACTTTC.

V and J are TRBV14 and TRBJ2-3; 12 bases match TRBD2. The CDR3 has 17 residues. V was clipped by 4 bases and J by 0 bases; unmatched bases: 5. In germline, CDR1 is SGHDN, CDR2 FVKESK. This chain's CDR3 is CASSPRTSGVSTDTQYF. The DNA of the CDR3 is TGTGCCAGCAGCCCTCGGACTAGCGGGGTAAGCACAGATACGCAGTATTTT. Filled out from reference TRBV14 and TRBJ2-3, the complete variable domain reads EAGVTQFPSHSVIEKGQTVTLRCDPISGHDNLYWYRRVMGKEIKFLLHFVKESKQDESGMPNNRFLAERTGGTYSTLKVQPAELEDSGVYFCASSPRTSGVSTDTQYFGPGTRLTVL.